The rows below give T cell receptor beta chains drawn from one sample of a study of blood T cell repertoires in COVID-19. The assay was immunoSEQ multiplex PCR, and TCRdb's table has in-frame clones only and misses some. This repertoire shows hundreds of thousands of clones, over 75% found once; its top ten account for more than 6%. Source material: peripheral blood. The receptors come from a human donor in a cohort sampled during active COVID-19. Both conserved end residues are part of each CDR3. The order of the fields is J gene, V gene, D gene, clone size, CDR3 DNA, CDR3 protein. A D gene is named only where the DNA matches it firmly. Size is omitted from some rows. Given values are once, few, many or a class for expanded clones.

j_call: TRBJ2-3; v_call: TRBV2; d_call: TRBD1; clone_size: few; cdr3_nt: TGTGCCAGCAGTCCGGACAGGGCAGCAGATACGCAGTATTTT; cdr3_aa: CASSPDRAADTQYF
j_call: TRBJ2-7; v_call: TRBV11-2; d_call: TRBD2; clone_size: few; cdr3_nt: TGTGCCAGCAGCTTATTGGGTAGCGGGGGGACCTCGTACGAGCAGTACTTC; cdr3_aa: CASSLLGSGGTSYEQYF
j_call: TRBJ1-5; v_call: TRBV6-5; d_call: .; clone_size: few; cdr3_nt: TGTGCCAGCAGCAAAATGGTGAACTCCCAGCATTTT; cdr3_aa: CASSKMVNSQHF
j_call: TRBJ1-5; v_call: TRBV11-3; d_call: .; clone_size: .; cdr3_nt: TGTGCCAGCCGGGGGGGTTGCAATCAGCCCCAGCATTTT; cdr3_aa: CASRGGCNQPQHF
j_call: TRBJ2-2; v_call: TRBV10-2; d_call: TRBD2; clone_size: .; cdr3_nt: TGCGCCAGCAGTGCCCCTAGCGGGGCCGCGAACACCGGGGAGCTGTTTTTT; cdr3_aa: CASSAPSGAANTGELFF
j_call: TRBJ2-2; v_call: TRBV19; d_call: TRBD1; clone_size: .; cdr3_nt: TGTGCCAGTGGGGACAGGGTCCCCGGGGAGCTGTTTTTT; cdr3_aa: CASGDRVPGELFF
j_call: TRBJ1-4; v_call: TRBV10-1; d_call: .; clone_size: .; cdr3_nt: TGCGCCAGCAGTGAGTCGAGTCGGGAAAAACTGTTTTTT; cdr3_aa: CASSESSREKLFF
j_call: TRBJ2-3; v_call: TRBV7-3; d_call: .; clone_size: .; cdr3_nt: TGTGCCAGCAGCACCTCCGGGGGTACAGATACGCAGTATTTT; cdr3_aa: CASSTSGGTDTQYF
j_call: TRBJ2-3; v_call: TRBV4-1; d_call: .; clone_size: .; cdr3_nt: TGCGCCAGCAGCCAAGTTTCCCCCCTAGGCGCTTTAGATACGCAGTATTTT; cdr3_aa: CASSQVSPLGALDTQYF
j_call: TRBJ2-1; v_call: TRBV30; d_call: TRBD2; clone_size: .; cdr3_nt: TGTGCCTGGAGTATAACTAGCGGGGGCGTGCAGTTCTTC; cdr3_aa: CAWSITSGGVQFF
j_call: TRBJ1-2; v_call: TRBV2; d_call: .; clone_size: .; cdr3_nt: TGTGCCAGCAGCCATGAAGAGGGAGGACTCTATGGCTACACCTTC; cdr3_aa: CASSHEEGGLYGYTF
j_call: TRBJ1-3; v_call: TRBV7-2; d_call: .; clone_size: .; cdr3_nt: TGTGCCAGCAGCCTAGGGGCTCCCAACACCATATATTTT; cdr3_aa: CASSLGAPNTIYF
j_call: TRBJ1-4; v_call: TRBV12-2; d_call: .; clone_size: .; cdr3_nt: TGTGCAAGTCGCTTAGCCCTGGACAGGGTTGAAAAACTGTTTTTT; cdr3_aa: CASRLALDRVEKLFF
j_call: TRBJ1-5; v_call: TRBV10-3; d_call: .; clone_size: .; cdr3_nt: TGTGCCATCAGTGGGGGGGATGGCAATCAGCCCCAGCATTTT; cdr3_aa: CAISGGDGNQPQHF
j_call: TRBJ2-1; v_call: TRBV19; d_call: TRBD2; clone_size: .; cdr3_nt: TGTGCCAGTAGGCACACTAGCGGGGGATACAATGAGCAGTTCTTC; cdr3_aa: CASRHTSGGYNEQFF
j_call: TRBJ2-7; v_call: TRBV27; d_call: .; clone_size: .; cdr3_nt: TGTGCCAGCAGTTTATCAGGAGGGGGGGGCTACGAGCAGTACTTC; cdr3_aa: CASSLSGGGGYEQYF
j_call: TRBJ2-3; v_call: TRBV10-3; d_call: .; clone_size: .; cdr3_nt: TGTGCCATCAGCGGGACAGATACGCAGTATTTT; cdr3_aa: CAISGTDTQYF
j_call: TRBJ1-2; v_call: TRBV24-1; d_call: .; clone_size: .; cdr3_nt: TGTGCCACCAGTTCCAACGCGCGGGACTATGGCTACACCTTC; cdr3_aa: CATSSNARDYGYTF
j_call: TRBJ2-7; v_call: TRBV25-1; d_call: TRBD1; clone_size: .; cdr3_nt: TGTGCCAGCAGTGACAGAACCAACCGGGACAGAACCTACGAGCAGTACTTC; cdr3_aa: CASSDRTNRDRTYEQYF
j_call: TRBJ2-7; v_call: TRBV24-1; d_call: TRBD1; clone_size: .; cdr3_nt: TGTGCCACCAGTGGCAACGACAGGGGACTCTCAAGGGACGAGCAGTACTTC; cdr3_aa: CATSGNDRGLSRDEQYF
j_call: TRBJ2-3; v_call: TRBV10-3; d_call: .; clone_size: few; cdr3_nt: TGTGCCACCAGCCTGGGAGGGGGGGCCGGTACGCAGTATTTT; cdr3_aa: CATSLGGGAGTQYF
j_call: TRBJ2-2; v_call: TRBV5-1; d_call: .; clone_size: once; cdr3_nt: TGCGCCAGCAGCTTTCCAGGGAACACCGGGGAGCTGTTTTTT; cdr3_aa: CASSFPGNTGELFF
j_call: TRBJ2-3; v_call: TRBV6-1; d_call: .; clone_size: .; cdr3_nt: TGTGCCAGCAGTGTAGTGGCTAGCCTTAGCACAGATACGCAGTATTTT; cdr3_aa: CASSVVASLSTDTQYF
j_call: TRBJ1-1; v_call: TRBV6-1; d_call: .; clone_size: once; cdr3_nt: TGTGCCAGCAGTGAACAGGGCGTTAACACTGAAGCTTTCTTT; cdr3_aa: CASSEQGVNTEAFF
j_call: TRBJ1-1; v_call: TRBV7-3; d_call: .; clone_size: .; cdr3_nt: TGTGCCAGCAGCTTATGGGGCGCGGATGAAGCTTTCTTT; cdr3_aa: CASSLWGADEAFF
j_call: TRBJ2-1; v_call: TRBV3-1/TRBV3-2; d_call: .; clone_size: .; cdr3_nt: TGTGCCAGCAGCCAAGGGGGCAGGGGTACTGTCTCCTACAATGAGCAGTTCTTC; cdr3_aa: CASSQGGRGTVSYNEQFF
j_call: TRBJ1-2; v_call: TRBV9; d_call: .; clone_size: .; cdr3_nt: TGTGCCAGCAGCGAGGGGGACACCTATGGCTACACCTTC; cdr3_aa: CASSEGDTYGYTF
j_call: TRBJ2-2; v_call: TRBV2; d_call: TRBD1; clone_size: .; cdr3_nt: TGTGCCAGCAGTCAAGATCCGGGACAGGGTGGAAGGGAGCTGTTTTTT; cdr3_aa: CASSQDPGQGGRELFF
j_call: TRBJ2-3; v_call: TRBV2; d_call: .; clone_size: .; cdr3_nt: TGTGCCAGCAGCCCCCGTTGGGACTCTGGCACAGATACGCAGTATTTT; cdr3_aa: CASSPRWDSGTDTQYF
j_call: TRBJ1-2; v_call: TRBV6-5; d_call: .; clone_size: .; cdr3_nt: TGTGCCAGCAAAAATGGGGGAGGAGGCTACACCTTC; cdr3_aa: CASKNGGGGYTF
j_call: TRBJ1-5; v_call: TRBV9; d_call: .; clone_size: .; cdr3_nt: TGTGCCAGCAGCCTCAATCGGGGAGACAATCAGCCCCAGCATTTT; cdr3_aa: CASSLNRGDNQPQHF
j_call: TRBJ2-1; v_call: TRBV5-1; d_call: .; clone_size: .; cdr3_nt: TGCGCCAGCAGCATCGGGGGGCTCGATGAGCAGTTCTTC; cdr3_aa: CASSIGGLDEQFF
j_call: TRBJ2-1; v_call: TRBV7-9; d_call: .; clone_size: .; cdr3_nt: TGTGCCAGCGCAGGCTATTTAGGTCCCAATGAGCAGTTCTTC; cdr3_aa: CASAGYLGPNEQFF
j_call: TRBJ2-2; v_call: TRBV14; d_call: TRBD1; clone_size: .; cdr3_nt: TGTGCCAGCAGCCAGCACAGGGGGGTGAACACCGGGGAGCTGTTTTTT; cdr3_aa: CASSQHRGVNTGELFF
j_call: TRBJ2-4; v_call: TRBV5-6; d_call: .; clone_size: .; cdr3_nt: TGTGCCAGCAGCCCACAGGGTGGGAACATTCAGTACTTC; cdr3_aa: CASSPQGGNIQYF
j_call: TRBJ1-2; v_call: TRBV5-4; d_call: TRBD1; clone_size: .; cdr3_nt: TGTGCCAGCAGCTTGGTGGATAGGGACAGGGTTGGCTACACCTTC; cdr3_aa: CASSLVDRDRVGYTF
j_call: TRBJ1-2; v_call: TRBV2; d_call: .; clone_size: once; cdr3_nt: TGTGCCAGCAGGGTACAGAACTATGGCTACACCTTC; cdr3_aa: CASRVQNYGYTF
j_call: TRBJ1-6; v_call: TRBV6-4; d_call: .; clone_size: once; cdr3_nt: TGTGCCAGCAGACAAACAGAAAATAATTCACCCCTCCACTTT; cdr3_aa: CASRQTENNSPLHF
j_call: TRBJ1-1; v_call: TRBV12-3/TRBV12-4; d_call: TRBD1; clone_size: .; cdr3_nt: TGTGCCAGCAGTCTTTTCAGGGGGACGGGGGCTTTCTTT; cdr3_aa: CASSLFRGTGAFF
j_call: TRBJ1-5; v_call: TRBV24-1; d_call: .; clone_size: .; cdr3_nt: TGTGCCACCAGTGATCGGGGGGCTCAGCCCCAGCATTTT; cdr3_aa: CATSDRGAQPQHF
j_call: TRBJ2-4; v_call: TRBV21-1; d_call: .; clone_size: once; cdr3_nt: TGTGCCAGCAGCAAGGGCAGGTGGTTTTACCAAAACATTCAGTACTTC; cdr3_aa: CASSKGRWFYQNIQYF
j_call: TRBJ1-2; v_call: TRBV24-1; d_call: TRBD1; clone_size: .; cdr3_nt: TGTGCCACCAGTGATTTGCGGACAGGTTATGGCTACACCTTC; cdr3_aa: CATSDLRTGYGYTF
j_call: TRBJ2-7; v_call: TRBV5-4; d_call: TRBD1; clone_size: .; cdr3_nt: TGTGCCAGCAGGTATTCAGGGGGCCCCTACGAGCAGTACTTC; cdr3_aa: CASRYSGGPYEQYF
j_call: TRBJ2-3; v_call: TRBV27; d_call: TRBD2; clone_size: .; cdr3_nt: TGTGCCAGCAGTTTACTAGCGGGGGGCACAGATACGCAGTATTTT; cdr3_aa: CASSLLAGGTDTQYF
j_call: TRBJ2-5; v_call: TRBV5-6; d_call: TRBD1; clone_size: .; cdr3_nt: TGTGCCAGCAGCACACCGGGACAGGTCCCTGGGACCCAGTACTTC; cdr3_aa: CASSTPGQVPGTQYF